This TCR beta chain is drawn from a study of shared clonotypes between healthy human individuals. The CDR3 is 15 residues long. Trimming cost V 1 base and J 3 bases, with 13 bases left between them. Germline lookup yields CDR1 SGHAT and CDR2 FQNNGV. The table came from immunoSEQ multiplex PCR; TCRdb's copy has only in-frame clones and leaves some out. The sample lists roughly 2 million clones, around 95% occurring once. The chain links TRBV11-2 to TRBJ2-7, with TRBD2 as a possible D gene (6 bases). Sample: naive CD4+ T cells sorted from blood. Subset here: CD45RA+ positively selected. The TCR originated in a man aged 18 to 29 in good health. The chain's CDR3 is CASSLGFGGNYEQYF. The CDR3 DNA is TGTGCCAGCAGCTTAGGGTTCGGGGGAAACTACGAGCAGTACTTC.